Shown below are 29 T cell receptor beta chains from a single sample sequenced in a study of CD8+ T cells in alopecia areata. Reverse transcribed after extraction, RNA yielded cDNA as the sequencing template. The data were produced by immunoSEQ multiplex PCR, yet TCRdb's version contains in-frame clones alone and is incomplete. Here the sample spans approximately 180,000 clones, 59% being singletons. The sample in question was CD4+ T cells sorted from blood, obtained at week 0. These TCRs come from a human donor with alopecia areata.

The rearrangement joins TRBV6-6 to TRBJ2-5; D not certain. CDR1 is MNHNY and CDR2 is SVGAGI in the germline V gene (reference sequence). Between the trimmed V and J ends, which lost 6 bases and 1 base, there was a span of 12 bases. The CDR3 loop spans 14 amino acids. The CDR3 bases are TGTGCCAGCAGCGCCCGGAGACTCCAAGAGACCCAGTACTTC. This encodes CASSARRLQETQYF.

V is TRBV10-3 and J is TRBJ2-5; 15 bases line up with TRBD2. The germline V gene has CDR1 ENHRY and CDR2 SYGVKD. CDR3 size: 14 residues. The trim removed 8 bases at V and 7 bases at J, leaving 5 bases unmatched. In DNA, the CDR3 is TGTGCCATCGGACTAGCGGGGGGGCTCGGGACCCAGTACTTC. Translated, it gives CAIGLAGGLGTQYF.

This chain uses TRBV7-9 with TRBJ2-5, with D uncertain. The CDR3 length is 13 residues. Germline V gives CDR1 SEHNR, CDR2 FQNEAQ (reference sequence). Trimming removed 4 bases from V and 5 bases from J, with 11 bases in between. CDR3 residues: CASSWELRETQYF. CDR3 nucleotide sequence: TGTGCCAGCAGCTGGGAACTAAGGGAGACCCAGTACTTC.

This clone was picked up a small number of times. The rearrangement uses TRBV6-1 and TRBJ2-7; the D gene is possibly TRBD2 (5 bases). Trimming took 4 bases from V and 8 from J, leaving 15 bases between them. Germline CDR1 and CDR2: MNHNS and SASEGT. The CDR3 sequence is 13 residues long. The DNA of the CDR3 is TGTGCCAGCAGTGTCGAGAGGGCTAACAAGCAGTACTTC. It is translated as CASSVERANKQYF.

In its sample, this clone was seen a few times. This chain joins TRBV29-1 and TRBJ1-5; 11 nucleotides match TRBD1. Per the germline V gene, CDR1 is SQVTM and CDR2 is ANQGSEA. V dropped 5 bases and J dropped 5; count of bases not matched to a gene: 5. This CDR3 is 14 amino acids long. CDR3 in DNA: TGCAGCGTTTCGGACAGGGGGCCGGATCAGCCCCAGCATTTT. The encoded protein is CSVSDRGPDQPQHF.

This clone showed up just a few times. A read error may account for a junction end that differs from germline. J is TRBJ2-7 and V is TRBV7-9, with D uncertain. Germline assignment: CDR1 SEHNR and CDR2 FQNEAQ (reference sequence). The CDR3 loop spans 12 amino acids. The CDR3 region has the DNA TGTGCCAGCAGCTTAGACATCTACGGGCAGTACTTC. Protein sequence: CASSLDIYGQYF.

The chain recombines TRBV7-7 with TRBJ2-5; D uncertain. Trimming stripped 2 bases from V and 1 base from J, with 11 bases between. Germline V lookup: CDR1 SSHAT, CDR2 FNYEAQ (reference sequence). The CDR3 is 15 amino acids. CDR3 amino acids: CASSLSWRSQETQYF. The DNA for the CDR3 is TGTGCCAGCAGCTTAAGTTGGCGGTCCCAAGAGACCCAGTACTTC.

The chain carries TRBV5-4 and TRBJ1-1; D is possibly TRBD1 (5 bases). Germline-derived CDR1 and CDR2 are SGHNT and YYREEE (reference sequence). This CDR3 has 15 residues. Trimming left V 7 bases short and J 1 base short, with 17 bases between. The CDR3 DNA sequence: TGTGCCAGCCACTGGGGCGGGGTCTCGAACACTGAAGCTTTCTTT. This gives the protein CASHWGGVSNTEAFF.

V is TRBV6-5 and J is TRBJ2-3; D remains ambiguous. The CDR3 extends over 15 amino acids. The V gene's germline CDR1 is MNHEY and CDR2 SVGAGI. With 5 bases removed from V and 4 bases from J, the gap between germline ends came to 16 bases. CDR3 nucleotide sequence: TGTGCCAGCAGTCGTACCCGCAACCCCCCAGATACGCAGTATTTT. Its protein is CASSRTRNPPDTQYF.

The rearrangement uses TRBV9 and TRBJ2-5; D is undetermined. The CDR3 runs to 12 residues. V lost 0 bases and J lost 5, with 5 bases in between. The germline V gene has CDR1 SGDLS and CDR2 YYNGEE. The CDR3 spells CASSVGSETQYF. Here the CDR3 DNA reads TGTGCCAGCAGCGTAGGATCGGAGACCCAGTACTTC.

The chain recombines TRBV29-1 with TRBJ1-1; 7 nucleotides agree with TRBD1. The CDR3 is made up of 13 amino acids. J lost 6 bases, V lost 5 bases, and 9 bases had no gene match. The V gene's germline CDR1 is SQVTM and CDR2 ANQGSEA. For the CDR3, the DNA is TGCAGCGTTAAGGGGGCCCTTGGCGCTGAAGCTTTCTTT. It yields the protein CSVKGALGAEAFF.

This clone was counted between two and nine times. V and J are TRBV2 and TRBJ2-7; D uncertain. Looked up from germline, CDR1 is SNHLY and CDR2 is FYNNEI. The CDR3 length is 16 residues. V lost 3 bases, J lost 4 bases, and 19 bases lay in between. CDR3 in amino acids: CASSEGVLVARYEQYF. The CDR3 DNA follows: TGTGCCAGCAGTGAGGGTGTGCTAGTCGCCCGGTACGAGCAGTACTTC.

This clone was observed a single time. The chain is built from TRBV5-1 and TRBJ1-2; D ambiguous. The V end was cut by 3 bases, the J end by 3 bases, with 21 bases between. The CDR3 runs to 17 residues. Germline V lookup: CDR1 SGHRS, CDR2 YFSETQ. The CDR3 protein is CASSSETSLALHYGYTF. CDR3 nucleotide sequence: TGCGCCAGCAGCTCGGAGACCTCATTAGCTCTACACTATGGCTACACCTTC.

This clone was counted between two and nine times. The CDR3 coding sequence is TGCGCCAGCAGCTGGAACGTACAAGAGACCCAGTACTTC. It encodes CASSWNVQETQYF. The genes are TRBV5-1 and TRBJ2-5; D is unclear. Trimming removed 3 bases from V and 2 bases from J, with 8 bases in between. Per germline, CDR1 SGHRS and CDR2 YFSETQ. The CDR3 has 13 amino acids.

The chain has TRBV30 and TRBJ2-7; TRBD1 aligns across 8 bases. Losses at the gene ends were 2 bases for V and 7 bases for J; bases not matched to a gene: 7. This CDR3 is 13 amino acids long. Per germline, CDR1 GTSNPN and CDR2 SVGIG (reference sequence). The CDR3 is CAWSLQGAGEQYF. The CDR3 coding sequence is TGTGCCTGGAGTCTCCAGGGGGCAGGGGAGCAGTACTTC.

The gene calls are TRBV7-9 and TRBJ2-1; possible D gene TRBD1, 5 bases. CDR1 SEHNR and CDR2 FQNEAQ come from the germline V gene (reference sequence). Trimming took 5 bases from V and 0 from J, leaving 11 bases between them. The CDR3 spans 15 residues. The DNA of the CDR3 is TGTGCCAGCAGCACCCGACAGAGCTCCTACAATGAGCAGTTCTTC. Protein sequence: CASSTRQSSYNEQFF.

The gene calls are TRBV6-5 and TRBJ1-2; no clear D. CDR3 length: 13 residues. With 5 bases removed from V and 2 bases from J, the gap between germline ends came to 9 bases. CDR1 is MNHEY, CDR2 SVGAGI, per germline. CDR3 region: CASSANLNYGYTF. CDR3 in DNA: TGTGCCAGCAGTGCCAACCTAAACTATGGCTACACCTTC.

The chain couples TRBV7-9 to TRBJ2-5; D remains unclear. The ends were cut back, 0 bases at V and 3 bases at J, with 8 bases in the middle. Looked up from germline, CDR1 is SEHNR and CDR2 is FQNEAQ (reference sequence). The CDR3 spans 14 residues. The CDR3 loop is CASSLASEKETQYF. DNA for the CDR3: TGTGCCAGCAGCTTAGCCTCCGAGAAAGAGACCCAGTACTTC.

This clone came up a few times. V usage is TRBV15 and J usage is TRBJ2-2; maybe TRBD1 (6 bases). This CDR3 comprises 16 residues. The V and J ends lost 0 bases and 1 base respectively, with 9 bases between them. CDR1 and CDR2 from the germline V gene are LNHNV and YYDKDF (reference sequence). The CDR3 DNA reads as TGTGCCACCAGCAGAGAAAGGACAGTGAACACCGGGGAGCTGTTTTTT. Translated: CATSRERTVNTGELFF.

This clone has only one observation. The V call is TRBV6-1, the J call TRBJ2-3; D not resolved. CDR1 and CDR2 from the germline V gene are MNHNS and SASEGT. The CDR3 length is 13 residues. Trimming removed 6 bases at V and 4 bases at J, with 11 bases between. CDR3 in amino acids: CASRPPNPDTQYF. The CDR3 DNA is TGTGCCAGCAGACCCCCCAACCCAGATACGCAGTATTTT.

This chain links TRBV29-1 with TRBJ2-7; 8 nucleotides agree with TRBD2. The CDR3 extends over 12 amino acids. The ends lost 7 bases at V and 3 bases at J; junction bases unmatched: 5. Germline CDR1 and CDR2: SQVTM and ANQGSEA. CDR3 in amino acids: CSGRGGNYEQYF. The CDR3 coding sequence is TGCAGCGGTCGCGGGGGGAACTACGAGCAGTACTTC.

V gene TRBV2 combines with J gene TRBJ2-5; D is unclear. CDR3 length equals 10 residues. The germline V and J ends were trimmed by 4 bases and 9 bases, with 6 bases remaining between them. Looked up from germline, CDR1 is SNHLY and CDR2 is FYNNEI. The CDR3 nucleotides are TGTGCCAGCAGTGTTCGGGCCCAGTACTTC. It codes for CASSVRAQYF. Using reference TRBV2 and TRBJ2-5 for the parts outside the CDR3, the full variable domain is EPEVTQTPSHQVTQMGQEVILRCVPISNHLYFYWYRQILGQKVEFLVSFYNNEISEKSEIFDDQFSVERPDGSNFTLKIRSTKLEDSAMYFCASSVRAQYFGPGTRLLVL.

In this sample, this clone turned up a few times. CDR3 loop: CSATTPTGNQETQYF. CDR3 nucleotides: TGCAGCGCCACCACACCTACAGGGAACCAAGAGACCCAGTACTTC. V and J are TRBV29-1 and TRBJ2-5; tentative D call: TRBD1 (6 bases). The germline V gene encodes CDR1 SQVTM and CDR2 ANQGSEA. Deletions cut 7 bases from V and 0 bases from J, with 18 bases between. The CDR3 contains 15 residues.

The gene calls are TRBV29-1 and TRBJ2-1; tentatively, D is TRBD2 (5 bases). Germline V gene sequence: CDR1 SQVTM, CDR2 ANQGSEA. The CDR3 length is 15 residues. V shed 6 bases and J shed 2 bases, with 17 bases lying between them. The CDR3 DNA is TGCAGCGTGACCGTCGGGGTGGGGACCTACAATGAGCAGTTCTTC. Translating it yields CSVTVGVGTYNEQFF.

The chain combines TRBV10-3 with TRBJ1-5; D call uncertain. Trimming shortened V by 2 bases and J by 2 bases, and 7 bases separated the two germline ends. Germline V gives CDR1 ENHRY, CDR2 SYGVKD. The CDR3 covers 14 residues. In nucleotides, the CDR3 is TGTGCCATCAGTGAGACGAATGGCAATCAGCCCCAGCATTTT. Amino acid sequence: CAISETNGNQPQHF.

The V and J genes are TRBV5-8 and TRBJ1-1; D is unclear. The germline V gene has CDR1 SGHTS and CDR2 YDEGEE. This CDR3 is 13 amino acids long. V was clipped by 4 bases and J by 1 base, with 8 bases between them. The CDR3 loop reads CASSLAGNTEAFF. The CDR3 DNA sequence: TGTGCCAGCAGCCTCGCTGGGAACACTGAAGCTTTCTTT.

This clone occurred a few times. This specimen includes other DNA sequences encoding the same CDR3. The chain has TRBV29-1 and TRBJ1-2; D call uncertain. V was pared by 6 bases and J by 3 bases, with 8 bases between. Germline CDR1 reads SQVTM; CDR2 reads ANQGSEA. The CDR3 has 11 amino acids. CDR3: CSVDRDYGYTF. In DNA form, the CDR3 reads TGCAGCGTAGATCGGGACTATGGCTACACCTTC.

The chain joins TRBV25-1 to TRBJ1-1, with D possibly being TRBD1 (5 bases). The CDR3 consists of 14 residues. Trimming shortened V by 1 base and J by 11 bases, and 17 bases separated the two germline ends. CDR1 is MGHDK and CDR2 is SYGVNS in the germline V gene. CDR3 nucleotides: TGTGCCAGCAGTGAATGGGGACGTGGGTCGGAGGCTTTCTTT. Translated, it gives CASSEWGRGSEAFF. Supplemented by reference TRBV25-1 and TRBJ1-1, the full variable domain reads EADIYQTPRYLVIGTGKKITLECSQTMGHDKMYWYQQDPGMELHLIHYSYGVNSTEKGDLSSESTVSRIRTEHFPLTLESARPSHTSQYLCASSEWGRGSEAFFGQGTRLTVV.

The sample holds a few counts of this clone. V is TRBV5-1 and J is TRBJ2-5, with 9 bases that match TRBD2. This CDR3 region has 15 residues. Per the germline V gene, CDR1 is SGHRS and CDR2 is YFSETQ. Losses at the gene ends were 5 bases for V and 2 bases for J; bases not matched to a gene: 7. CDR3 sequence: CASRGVAGVQETQYF. The CDR3 coding sequence is TGCGCCAGCAGGGGAGTAGCGGGGGTACAAGAGACCCAGTACTTC.